The subject of this entry is one TCR beta chain. The data stem from a study of blood T cell repertoires in COVID-19. Study as a whole: Acute and convalescent COVID-19 samples came from the United States, Italy and Spain. T cells, B-cell-depleted T cells, or PBMCs supplied cDNA or gDNA.

Original analysis: Amplified reference gene primers provided the basis for estimating nucleated cell counts. Method: immunoSEQ multiplex PCR; TCRdb's copy keeps in-frame clones and lacks some. Clone size and the V and J calls come from that table; the DNA yielded D and trimming. The sample yields about 42,000 clones, over 60% seen once. The sample consisted of peripheral blood. This TCR came from a woman aged 70-85 years with acute or convalescent COVID-19.

CDR3 nucleotides: TGTGCCAGCAGCCAAGGGACTAGGGGCGAGACCCAGTACTTC. This codes for CASSQGTRGETQYF. The chain uses TRBV4-2 and TRBJ2-5; 7 positions agree with TRBD2. This CDR3 spans 14 amino acids. The V and J ends lost 1 base and 5 bases, in that order; junction bases with no gene match: 4. Germline V CDR1 and CDR2: LGHNA, YNFKEQ.